Described below is a single T cell receptor (beta chain) sequence and its context. Its antigen is currently unknown. Profiled with immunoSEQ multiplex PCR; TCRdb holds only in-frame clones, not every one. The table includes approximately 810,000 clones, 85% to 95% detected once. Naive CD8 populations comprised CD45RO-negative cells positively selected for CCR7, excluding terminally differentiated effector memory CD45RA+ cells. These data originate in a study of shared clonotypes between healthy human individuals. The ends were cut back, 5 bases at V and 3 bases at J, with 8 bases in the middle. Looked up from germline, CDR1 is MNHEY and CDR2 is SMNVEV (reference sequence). This CDR3 spans 12 amino acids. The study, taken as a whole, reports: Investigators expected sequencing depth to affect clonotype sharing among donors.

The chain combines TRBV27 with TRBJ2-7; D unresolved. This clonotype originated in a man under 40 in good health. Sequences were obtained from naive CD8+ T cells sorted from blood. CDR3 region: CASSPDLYEQYF. The DNA for the CDR3 is TGTGCCAGCAGTCCTGATCTCTACGAGCAGTACTTC.